A single sample gave rise to the 8 T cell receptor beta chains below, sequenced in a study of cytomegalovirus exposure and HLA in healthy donors. Repertoires were generated with immunoSEQ multiplex PCR, while TCRdb's copy carries only in-frame clones and drops some. The table shows 90,000 to 100,000 clones, with over 85% occurring only once. The sample was PBMCs. Every receptor here comes from a woman aged 25 to 39 in good health and CMV-seropositive.

CDR3 in amino acids: CASSPDTGAYNEQFF. DNA for the CDR3: TGTGCCAGCAGTCCGGACACTGGAGCCTACAATGAGCAGTTCTTC. This chain connects TRBV27 to TRBJ2-1, with a tentative D call TRBD1 (5 bases). This CDR3 is built from 15 residues. The V end lost 5 bases, the J end lost 2 bases, and 13 bases lay between the germline ends. CDR1 is MNHEY, CDR2 SMNVEV, per germline (reference sequence).

The rearrangement links TRBV25-1 to TRBJ2-7, with a possible D match to TRBD1 (6 bases). V was shortened by 2 bases and J by 2 bases, with 7 bases between the two germline ends. The CDR3 sequence is 13 residues long. Germline V lookup: CDR1 MGHDK, CDR2 SYGVNS. CDR3 amino acids: CASSETGPYEQYF. The CDR3 region has the DNA TGTGCCAGCAGTGAAACAGGGCCCTACGAGCAGTACTTC.

The chain links TRBV7-9 to TRBJ2-7, with D possibly being TRBD2 (5 bases). Germline CDR1 and CDR2: SEHNR and FQNEAQ (reference sequence). This CDR3 contains 13 residues. Trimming took off 3 bases at V and 6 bases at J, with 12 bases between the two ends. The CDR3 DNA follows: TGTGCCAGCAGCTTGACGGGGATGGGCGAGCAGTACTTC. This codes for CASSLTGMGEQYF.

This clone was seen only once. This chain joins TRBV7-3 and TRBJ2-1; 9 bases align to TRBD2. The junction had 10 bases not matched to a gene; V was cut back by 2 bases and J by 8 bases. From germline, CDR1 is SGHTA and CDR2 FQGTGA. This CDR3 is built from 16 residues. CDR3 DNA sequence: TGTGCCAGCAGCTTAGTTTGGTTAGCGGGAGTGGATGAGCAGTTCTTC. Translating gives CASSLVWLAGVDEQFF.

This clone is a singleton in its sample. The rearrangement links TRBV5-4 to TRBJ2-6; the D is unclear. Looked up from germline, CDR1 is SGHNT and CDR2 is YYREEE (reference sequence). CDR3 length equals 16 residues. V was cut by 4 bases and J by 3 bases, with 14 bases left in between. CDR3 sequence (DNA): TGTGCCAGCAGCCCCCCCCCGCAGGTTGGGGCCAACGTCCTGACTTTC. Translated: CASSPPPQVGANVLTF.

This sequence joins TRBV7-8 and TRBJ2-7; TRBD1 matches 7 bases. V lost 5 bases to trimming and J lost 6 bases; unmatched junction nucleotides: 10. CDR1 is SGHVS and CDR2 is FQNEAQ in the germline V gene. The CDR3 spans 14 residues. CDR3 in DNA: TGTGCCAGCAGCGACAGACAGGGAAGGAGCGAGCAGTACTTC. It translates to CASSDRQGRSEQYF.

The CDR3 DNA is TGTGCCAGCAGCGGGAGTCAAATCAAGAACACTGAAGCTTTCTTT. This codes for CASSGSQIKNTEAFF. The gene calls are TRBV9 and TRBJ1-1, with no clear D. The germline CDR1 and CDR2 sequences are SGDLS and YYNGEE. V lost 3 bases to trimming and J lost 1 base, with 13 bases between them. CDR3 length: 15 amino acids.

This clone was seen a single time. V usage is TRBV10-3 and J usage is TRBJ2-7, with 12 bases that match TRBD2. Losses at the gene ends were 5 bases for V and 6 bases for J; bases not matched to a gene: 14. The CDR3 spans 17 residues. Germline CDR1 is ENHRY and CDR2 is SYGVKD. The CDR3 DNA sequence: TGTGCCATCAGTCCATCGATGCTAGCGGGAGGGCCTGGCGAGCAGTACTTC. Its translation: CAISPSMLAGGPGEQYF.